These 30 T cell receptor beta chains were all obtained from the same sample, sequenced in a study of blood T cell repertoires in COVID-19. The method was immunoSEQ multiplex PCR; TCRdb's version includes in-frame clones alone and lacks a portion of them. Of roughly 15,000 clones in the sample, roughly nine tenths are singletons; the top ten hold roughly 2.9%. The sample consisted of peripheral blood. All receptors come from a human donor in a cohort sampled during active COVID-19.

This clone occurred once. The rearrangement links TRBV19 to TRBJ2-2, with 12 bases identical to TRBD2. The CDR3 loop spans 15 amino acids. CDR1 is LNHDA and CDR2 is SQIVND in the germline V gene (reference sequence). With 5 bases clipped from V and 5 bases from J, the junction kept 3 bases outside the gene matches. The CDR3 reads CASSGTSGQTGELFF. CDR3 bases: TGTGCCAGTAGTGGGACTAGCGGGCAGACCGGGGAGCTGTTTTTT.

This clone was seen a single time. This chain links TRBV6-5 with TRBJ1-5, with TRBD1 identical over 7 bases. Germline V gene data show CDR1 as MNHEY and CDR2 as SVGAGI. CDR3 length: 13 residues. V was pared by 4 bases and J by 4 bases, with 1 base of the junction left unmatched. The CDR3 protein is CASSLQGNQPQHF. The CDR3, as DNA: TGTGCCAGCAGTTTACAGGGGAATCAGCCCCAGCATTTT.

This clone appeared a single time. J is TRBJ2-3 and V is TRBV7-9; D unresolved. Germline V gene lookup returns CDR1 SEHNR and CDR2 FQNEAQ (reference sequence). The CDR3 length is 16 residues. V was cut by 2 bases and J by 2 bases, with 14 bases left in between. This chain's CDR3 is CASSLHILSLTDTQYF. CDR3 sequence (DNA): TGTGCCAGCAGCTTACACATCCTTTCCCTCACAGATACGCAGTATTTT.

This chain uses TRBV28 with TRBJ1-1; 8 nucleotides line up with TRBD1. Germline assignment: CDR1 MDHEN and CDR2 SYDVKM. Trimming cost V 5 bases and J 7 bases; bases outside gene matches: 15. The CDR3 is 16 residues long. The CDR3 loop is CASSAGGAEFYVEAFF. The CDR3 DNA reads TGTGCCAGCAGTGCAGGGGGCGCAGAGTTTTACGTTGAAGCTTTCTTT.

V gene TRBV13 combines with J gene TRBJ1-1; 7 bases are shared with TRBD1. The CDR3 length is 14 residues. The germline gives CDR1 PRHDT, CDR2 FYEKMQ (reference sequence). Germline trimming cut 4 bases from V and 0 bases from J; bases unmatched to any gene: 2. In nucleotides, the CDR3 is TGTGCCAGCAGCTACGGACAGGTGAACACTGAAGCTTTCTTT. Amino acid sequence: CASSYGQVNTEAFF.

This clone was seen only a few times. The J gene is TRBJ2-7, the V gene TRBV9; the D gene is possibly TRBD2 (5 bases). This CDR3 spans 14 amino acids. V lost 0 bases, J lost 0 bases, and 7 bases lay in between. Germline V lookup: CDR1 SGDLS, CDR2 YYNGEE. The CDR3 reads CASSVAGTSYEQYF. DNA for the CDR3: TGTGCCAGCAGCGTAGCGGGAACCTCCTACGAGCAGTACTTC.

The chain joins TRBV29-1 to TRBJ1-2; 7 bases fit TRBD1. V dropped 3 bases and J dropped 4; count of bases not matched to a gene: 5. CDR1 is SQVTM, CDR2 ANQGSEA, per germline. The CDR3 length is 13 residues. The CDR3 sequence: CSVDWQGVYGYTF. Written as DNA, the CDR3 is TGCAGCGTTGATTGGCAGGGGGTCTATGGCTACACCTTC. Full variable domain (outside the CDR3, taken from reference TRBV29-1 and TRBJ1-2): SAVISQKPSRDICQRGTSLTIQCQVDSQVTMMFWYRQQPGQSLTLIATANQGSEATYESGFVIDKFPISRPNLTFSTLTVSNMSPEDSSIYLCSVDWQGVYGYTFGSGTRLTVV.

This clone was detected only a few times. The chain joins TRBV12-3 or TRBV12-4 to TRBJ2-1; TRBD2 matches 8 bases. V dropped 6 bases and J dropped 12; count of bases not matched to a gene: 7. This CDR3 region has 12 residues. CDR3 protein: CASSSALAGQFF. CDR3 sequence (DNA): TGTGCCAGCAGCTCGGCTCTAGCGGGGCAGTTCTTC.

Here the CDR3 DNA reads TGTGCCAGCAGACCTAGCGGGGCCGGATACAATGAGCAGTTCTTC. The encoded protein is CASRPSGAGYNEQFF. J is TRBJ2-1 and V is TRBV28; 9 bases fit TRBD2. Unmatched junction bases numbered 7, after V lost 6 bases and J lost 4 bases. Germline V gene data show CDR1 as MDHEN and CDR2 as SYDVKM. The CDR3 spans 15 residues.

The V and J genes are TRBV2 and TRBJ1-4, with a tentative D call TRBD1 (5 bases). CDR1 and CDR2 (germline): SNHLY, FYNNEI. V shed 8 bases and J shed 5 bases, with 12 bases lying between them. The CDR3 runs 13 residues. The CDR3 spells CASGGTSNEKLFF. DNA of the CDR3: TGTGCCAGCGGCGGGACCTCAAATGAAAAACTGTTTTTT.

For the CDR3, the DNA is TGTGCCACCAGTGTTTGCGAGGCCCTCCTCGGCAATCAGCCCCAGCATTTT. This gives the protein CATSVCEALLGNQPQHF. The chain has TRBV24-1 and TRBJ1-5; no definite D call. The germline gives CDR1 KGHDR, CDR2 SFDVKD. With 5 bases removed from V and 2 bases from J, the gap between germline ends came to 18 bases. The CDR3 consists of 17 residues.

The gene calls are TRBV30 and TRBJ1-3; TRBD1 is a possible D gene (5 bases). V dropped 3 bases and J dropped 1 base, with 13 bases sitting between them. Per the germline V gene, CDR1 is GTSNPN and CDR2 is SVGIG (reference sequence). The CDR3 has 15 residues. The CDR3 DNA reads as TGTGCCTGGAGAGCCGCCGGGGGTTCTGGAAACACCATATATTTT. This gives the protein CAWRAAGGSGNTIYF.

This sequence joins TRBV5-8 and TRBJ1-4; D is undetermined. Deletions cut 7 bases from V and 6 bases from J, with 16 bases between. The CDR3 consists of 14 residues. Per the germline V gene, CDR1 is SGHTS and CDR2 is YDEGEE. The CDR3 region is CASSSRALDEKLFF. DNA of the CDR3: TGTGCCAGCTCCTCGAGGGCATTGGATGAAAAACTGTTTTTT.

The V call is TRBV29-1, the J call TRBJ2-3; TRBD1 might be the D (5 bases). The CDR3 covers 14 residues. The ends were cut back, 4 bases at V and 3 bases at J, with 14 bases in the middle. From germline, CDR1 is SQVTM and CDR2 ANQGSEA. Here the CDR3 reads CSVAPRDRTDTQYF. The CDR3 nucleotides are TGCAGCGTTGCCCCCAGGGATCGGACAGATACGCAGTATTTT.

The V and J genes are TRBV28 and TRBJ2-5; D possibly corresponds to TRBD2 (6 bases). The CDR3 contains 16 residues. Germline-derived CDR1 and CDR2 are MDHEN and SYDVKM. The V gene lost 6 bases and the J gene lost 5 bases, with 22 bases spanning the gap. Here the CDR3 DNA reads TGTGCCAGCAGGGGTCACCCACTAGCTAGTGGGGAGACCCAGTACTTC. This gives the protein CASRGHPLASGETQYF.

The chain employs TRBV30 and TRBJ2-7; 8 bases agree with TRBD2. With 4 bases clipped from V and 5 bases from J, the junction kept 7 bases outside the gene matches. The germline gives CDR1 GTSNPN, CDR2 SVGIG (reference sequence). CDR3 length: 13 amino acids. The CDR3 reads CAWKREFQNEQYF. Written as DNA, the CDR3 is TGTGCCTGGAAGCGGGAGTTCCAGAACGAGCAGTACTTC.

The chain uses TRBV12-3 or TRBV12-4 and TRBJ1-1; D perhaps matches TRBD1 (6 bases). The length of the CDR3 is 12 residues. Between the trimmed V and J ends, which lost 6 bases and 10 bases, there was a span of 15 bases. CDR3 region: CASSSTGSGAFF. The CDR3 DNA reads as TGTGCCAGCAGCAGTACAGGGAGTGGAGCTTTCTTT.

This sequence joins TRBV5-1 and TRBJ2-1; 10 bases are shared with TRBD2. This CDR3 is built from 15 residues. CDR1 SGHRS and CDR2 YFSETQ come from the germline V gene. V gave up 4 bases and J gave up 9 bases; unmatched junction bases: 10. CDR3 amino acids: CASSPEVAGGREQFF. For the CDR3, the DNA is TGCGCCAGCAGCCCGGAGGTAGCGGGAGGACGTGAGCAGTTCTTC.

The CDR3 loop reads CASSIRGLAGATANEQFF. The CDR3 region has the DNA TGTGCCAGTAGTATAAGGGGACTAGCGGGAGCTACGGCCAATGAGCAGTTCTTC. The rearrangement joins TRBV19 to TRBJ2-1; 14 bases fit TRBD2. The CDR3 contains 18 residues. CDR1 is LNHDA and CDR2 is SQIVND in the germline V gene (reference sequence). Trimming removed 2 bases from V and 6 bases from J; junction bases left unmatched: 9.

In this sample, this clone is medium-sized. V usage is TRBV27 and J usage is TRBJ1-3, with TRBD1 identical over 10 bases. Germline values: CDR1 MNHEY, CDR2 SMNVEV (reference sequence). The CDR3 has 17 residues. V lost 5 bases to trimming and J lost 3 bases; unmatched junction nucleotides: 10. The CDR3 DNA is TGTGCCAGCAGTCCCGGGACAGGGGTTCGGTTTGGAAACACCATATATTTT. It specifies CASSPGTGVRFGNTIYF.

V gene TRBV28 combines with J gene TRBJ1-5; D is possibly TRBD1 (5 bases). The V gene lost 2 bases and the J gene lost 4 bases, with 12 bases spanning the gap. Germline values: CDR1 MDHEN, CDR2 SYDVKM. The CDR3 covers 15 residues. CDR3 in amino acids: CASSLSQGMNQPQHF. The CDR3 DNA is TGTGCCAGCAGTTTAAGTCAGGGTATGAATCAGCCCCAGCATTTT.

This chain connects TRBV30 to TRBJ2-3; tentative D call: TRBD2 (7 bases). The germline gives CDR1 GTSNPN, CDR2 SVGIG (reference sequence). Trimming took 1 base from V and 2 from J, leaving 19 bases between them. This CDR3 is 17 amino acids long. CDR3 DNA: TGTGCCTGGAGTGGACTAGCACAGGGCTTCCTCACAGATACGCAGTATTTT. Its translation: CAWSGLAQGFLTDTQYF.

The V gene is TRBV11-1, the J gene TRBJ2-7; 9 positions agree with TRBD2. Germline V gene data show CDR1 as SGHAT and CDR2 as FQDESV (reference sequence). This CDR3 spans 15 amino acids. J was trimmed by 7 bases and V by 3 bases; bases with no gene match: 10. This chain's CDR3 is CASSLASGVPWEQYF. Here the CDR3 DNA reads TGTGCCAGCAGCTTGGCTAGCGGGGTCCCGTGGGAGCAGTACTTC.

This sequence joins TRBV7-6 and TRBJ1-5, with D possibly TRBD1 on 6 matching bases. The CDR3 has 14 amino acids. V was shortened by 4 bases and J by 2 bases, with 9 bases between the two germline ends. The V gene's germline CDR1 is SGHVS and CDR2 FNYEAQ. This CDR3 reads CASSSQGGNQPQHF. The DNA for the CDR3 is TGTGCCAGCAGCTCACAGGGTGGCAATCAGCCCCAGCATTTT. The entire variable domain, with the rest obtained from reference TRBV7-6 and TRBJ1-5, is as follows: GAGVSQSPRYKVTKRGQDVALRCDPISGHVSLYWYRQALGQGPEFLTYFNYEAQQDKSGLPNDRFSAERPEGSISTLTIQRTEQRDSAMYRCASSSQGGNQPQHFGDGTRLSIL.

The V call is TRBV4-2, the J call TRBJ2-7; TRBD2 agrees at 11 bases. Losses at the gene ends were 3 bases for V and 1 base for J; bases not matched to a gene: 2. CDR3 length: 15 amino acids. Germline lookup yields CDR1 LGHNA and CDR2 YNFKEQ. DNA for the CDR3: TGTGCCAGCAGCCAGACTAGCGGGGAATCCTACGAGCAGTACTTC. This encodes CASSQTSGESYEQYF.

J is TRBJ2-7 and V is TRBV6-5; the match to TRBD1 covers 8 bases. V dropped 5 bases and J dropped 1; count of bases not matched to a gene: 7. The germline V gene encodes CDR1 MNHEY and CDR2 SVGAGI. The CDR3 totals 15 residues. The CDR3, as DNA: TGTGCCAGCAGTCTTGGACAGGGTGGGTCCTACGAGCAGTACTTC. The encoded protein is CASSLGQGGSYEQYF.

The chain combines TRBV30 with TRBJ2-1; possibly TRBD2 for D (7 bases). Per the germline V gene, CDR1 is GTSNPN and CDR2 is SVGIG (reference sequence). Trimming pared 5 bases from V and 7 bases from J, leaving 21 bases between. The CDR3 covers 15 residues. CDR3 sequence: CAWGGAGTGWNEQFF. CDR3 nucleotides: TGTGCCTGGGGGGGGGCAGGGACCGGATGGAATGAGCAGTTCTTC.

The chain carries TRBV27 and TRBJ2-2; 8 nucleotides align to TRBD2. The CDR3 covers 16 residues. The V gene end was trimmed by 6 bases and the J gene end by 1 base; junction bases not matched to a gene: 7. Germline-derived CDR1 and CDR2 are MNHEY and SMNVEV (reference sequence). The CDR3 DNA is TGTGCCAGCAGACACTATAGCGGGGAGAACACCGGGGAGCTGTTTTTT. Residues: CASRHYSGENTGELFF.

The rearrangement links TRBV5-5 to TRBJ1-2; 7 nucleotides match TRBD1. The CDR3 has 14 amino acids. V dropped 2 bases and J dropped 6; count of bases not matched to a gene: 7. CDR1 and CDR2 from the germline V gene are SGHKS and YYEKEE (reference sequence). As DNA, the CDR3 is TGTGCCAGCAGCTTCGACAGGGTAGGGAATGGCTACACCTTC. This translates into CASSFDRVGNGYTF.

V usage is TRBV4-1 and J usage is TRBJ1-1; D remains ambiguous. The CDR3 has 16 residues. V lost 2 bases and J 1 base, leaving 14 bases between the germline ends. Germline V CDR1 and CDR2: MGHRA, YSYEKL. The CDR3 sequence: CASSQPGLRSNTEAFF. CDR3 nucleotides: TGCGCCAGCAGCCAACCGGGTCTCCGGTCGAACACTGAAGCTTTCTTT.